What follows are 20 T cell receptor beta chains derived from one specimen sequenced in a study of blood T cell repertoires in COVID-19. Libraries were prepared by immunoSEQ multiplex PCR; TCRdb keeps only in-frame clonotypes and omits some of them. The sample comprises over 150,000 clones, around 85% of which are singletons, and approximately 6.2% rests with the top ten. Specimen: PBMCs or T cells enriched from blood (not recorded which). These receptor sequences come from a man aged 35 to 55 who had recovered from COVID-19.

The J gene is TRBJ2-5, the V gene TRBV11-1; TRBD1 agrees at 9 bases. V was clipped by 3 bases and J by 4 bases; unmatched bases: 9. This CDR3 has 16 amino acids. Germline CDR1 and CDR2: SGHAT and FQDESV (reference sequence). The CDR3 sequence is CASSFRGQGTPETQYF. The CDR3 DNA sequence: TGTGCCAGCAGCTTTCGGGGACAGGGAACACCAGAGACCCAGTACTTC.

This sequence joins TRBV30 and TRBJ2-1; 12 bases match TRBD1. Germline V gene sequence: CDR1 GTSNPN, CDR2 SVGIG (reference sequence). V shed 8 bases and J 8 bases; nucleotides not matched to a gene: 4. This CDR3 region has 12 residues. The CDR3 bases are TGTGCCGGGACAGGGGGCGGGCATGAGCAGTTCTTC. Amino acid sequence: CAGTGGGHEQFF.

DNA for the CDR3: TGTGCCACCCAGCAGGGCTATGGCTACACCTTC. This sequence encodes CATQQGYGYTF. The V gene is TRBV19, the J gene TRBJ1-2; maybe TRBD1 (5 bases). The V gene's germline CDR1 is LNHDA and CDR2 SQIVND (reference sequence). This CDR3 contains 11 residues. V was cut by 10 bases and J by 4 bases, with 10 bases left in between. The full variable domain, completed using reference TRBV19 and TRBJ1-2, is DGGITQSPKYLFRKEGQNVTLSCEQNLNHDAMYWYRQDPGQGLRLIYYSQIVNDFQKGDIAEGYSVSREKKESFPLTVTSAQKNPTAFYLCATQQGYGYTFGSGTRLTVV.

The chain recombines TRBV19 with TRBJ1-1; D unresolved. This CDR3 has 16 residues. CDR1 is LNHDA and CDR2 is SQIVND in the germline V gene (reference sequence). V gave up 3 bases and J gave up 1 base, with 15 bases separating them. The CDR3 is CASSILQRSGNTEAFF. As DNA, the CDR3 is TGTGCCAGTAGTATCCTACAGAGAAGTGGGAACACTGAAGCTTTCTTT.

The chain joins TRBV6-5 to TRBJ1-1, with D hard to call. This CDR3 has 13 residues. With 2 bases removed from V and 1 base from J, the gap between germline ends came to 5 bases. In germline, CDR1 is MNHEY, CDR2 SVGAGI. As DNA, the CDR3 is TGTGCCAGCAGTTACGCGGAGAACACTGAAGCTTTCTTT. It encodes CASSYAENTEAFF.

The chain links TRBV28 to TRBJ1-2; D ambiguous. The CDR3 sequence is 13 residues long. Germline assignment: CDR1 MDHEN and CDR2 SYDVKM. V dropped 2 bases and J dropped 4 bases, with 8 bases sitting between them. The CDR3 spells CASSLQVIYGYTF. Written as DNA, the CDR3 is TGTGCCAGCAGTTTACAGGTGATCTATGGCTACACCTTC.

The chain is built from TRBV14 and TRBJ1-2, with TRBD1 as a possible D gene (6 bases). Trimming stripped 4 bases from V and 7 bases from J, with 16 bases between. CDR3 size: 14 residues. The V gene's germline CDR1 is SGHDN and CDR2 FVKESK. The CDR3: CASSPLGGAGGYTF. In DNA form, the CDR3 reads TGTGCCAGCAGCCCCCTCGGGGGGGCTGGTGGCTACACCTTC.

This clone was picked up a small number of times. The rearrangement joins TRBV11-3 to TRBJ1-6; D is unresolved. Trimming stripped 5 bases from V and 8 bases from J, with 13 bases between. Germline V gene sequence: CDR1 SGHNT, CDR2 YENEEA. There are 14 residues in the CDR3. CDR3 coding DNA: TGTGCCAGCAGCCTACACTCCGGGGATTCACCCCTCCACTTT. The encoded protein is CASSLHSGDSPLHF.

The chain joins TRBV27 to TRBJ2-2; 8 bases are shared with TRBD1. The germline CDR1 and CDR2 sequences are MNHEY and SMNVEV (reference sequence). V trimming: 5 bases; J trimming: 5 bases; junction bases outside the gene matches: 7. The CDR3 is made up of 15 amino acids. The CDR3, as DNA: TGTGCCAGCAGTCTTACAGGGGGTAGGACCGGGGAGCTGTTTTTT. Its translation: CASSLTGGRTGELFF.

The chain joins TRBV28 to TRBJ1-6; D may be TRBD1 (5 bases). In germline, CDR1 is MDHEN, CDR2 SYDVKM. The CDR3 runs to 16 residues. Trimming left V 1 base short and J 5 bases short, with 12 bases between. CDR3 bases: TGTGCCAGCAGTTTATCCCCGGCAGGGAATAATTCACCCCTCCACTTT. Its protein product is CASSLSPAGNNSPLHF.

The chain uses TRBV25-1 and TRBJ2-1, with a possible D match to TRBD1 (7 bases). Trimming took 8 bases from V and 2 from J, leaving 10 bases between them. The CDR3 loop spans 13 amino acids. Germline lookup yields CDR1 MGHDK and CDR2 SYGVNS. The CDR3 reads CASAGGPYNEQFF. For the CDR3, the DNA is TGTGCCAGCGCAGGGGGGCCCTACAATGAGCAGTTCTTC.

The rearrangement uses TRBV4-2 and TRBJ2-1; TRBD1 matches at 8 bases. CDR3 size: 16 residues. V shed 0 bases, J shed 7 bases, and the junction held 8 bases outside the gene matches. In germline, CDR1 is LGHNA, CDR2 YNFKEQ. CDR3 in amino acids: CASSQDLRQGLNEQFF. The CDR3 region has the DNA TGTGCCAGCAGCCAAGATTTGCGACAGGGGTTGAATGAGCAGTTCTTC.

This clone was detected once. This chain links TRBV5-4 with TRBJ1-4; unclear D gene. The V and J ends lost 0 bases and 8 bases respectively, with 14 bases between them. CDR1 SGHNT and CDR2 YYREEE come from the germline V gene (reference sequence). The CDR3 contains 15 residues. The CDR3 nucleotides are TGTGCCAGCAGCTTGGGGCCCCGGGTAGAAGAAAAACTGTTTTTT. As protein: CASSLGPRVEEKLFF.

This rearrangement joins TRBV13 to TRBJ1-1; 7 nucleotides line up with TRBD1. Trimming at V came to 5 bases and at J to 1 base, leaving 7 bases not matched to a gene. The germline CDR1 and CDR2 sequences are PRHDT and FYEKMQ (reference sequence). The CDR3 length is 15 residues. The chain's CDR3 is CASSQPGTENTEAFF. The CDR3 region has the DNA TGTGCCAGCAGCCAGCCCGGGACAGAGAACACTGAAGCTTTCTTT.

The chain couples TRBV13 to TRBJ2-3; D is possibly TRBD1 (5 bases). Germline V gene lookup returns CDR1 PRHDT and CDR2 FYEKMQ (reference sequence). This CDR3 region has 15 residues. The V end was cut by 6 bases, the J end by 0 bases, with 13 bases between. The CDR3 sequence: CASSRTGSSTDTQYF. As DNA, the CDR3 is TGTGCCAGCAGTCGTACAGGATCTAGCACAGATACGCAGTATTTT.

The V gene is TRBV30, the J gene TRBJ2-3; D unresolved. This CDR3 contains 12 residues. V dropped 4 bases and J dropped 2 bases, with 7 bases sitting between them. CDR1 and CDR2 from the germline V gene are GTSNPN and SVGIG (reference sequence). The CDR3 protein is CAWNEVTDTQYF. The CDR3, as DNA: TGTGCCTGGAATGAGGTCACAGATACGCAGTATTTT.

V usage is TRBV28 and J usage is TRBJ1-4; perhaps TRBD1 as D (6 bases). Germline CDR1 is MDHEN and CDR2 is SYDVKM. This CDR3 has 16 residues. Trimming left V 2 bases short and J 9 bases short, with 19 bases between. The CDR3 DNA follows: TGTGCCAGCAGTTTACCCGGAGTACAGGGAGGGAAAAAACTGTTTTTT. This gives the protein CASSLPGVQGGKKLFF.

The rearrangement uses TRBV28 and TRBJ1-1; possible D gene TRBD1, 5 bases. Deletions cut 6 bases from V and 5 bases from J, with 16 bases between. Germline-derived CDR1 and CDR2 are MDHEN and SYDVKM. The CDR3 has 14 amino acids. CDR3 bases: TGTGCCAGCAGCCTGGGGGAGGTCAGAACTGAAGCTTTCTTT. Residues: CASSLGEVRTEAFF.

V and J are TRBV7-3 and TRBJ1-1, with 10 bases identical to TRBD1. The germline gives CDR1 SGHTA, CDR2 FQGTGA. The CDR3 covers 14 residues. Losses at the gene ends were 5 bases for V and 5 bases for J; bases not matched to a gene: 5. This chain's CDR3 is CASSVTGGRTEAFF. In nucleotides, the CDR3 is TGTGCCAGCAGCGTGACAGGGGGCAGGACTGAAGCTTTCTTT.

This clone has at least ten counts. The gene calls are TRBV12-3 or TRBV12-4 and TRBJ1-1; maybe TRBD1 (5 bases). This CDR3 spans 13 amino acids. Trimming pared 11 bases from V and 5 bases from J, leaving 18 bases between. This CDR3 is CASLRGAGTEAFF. The CDR3 nucleotides are TGTGCCTCTTTAAGAGGGGCGGGGACTGAAGCTTTCTTT.